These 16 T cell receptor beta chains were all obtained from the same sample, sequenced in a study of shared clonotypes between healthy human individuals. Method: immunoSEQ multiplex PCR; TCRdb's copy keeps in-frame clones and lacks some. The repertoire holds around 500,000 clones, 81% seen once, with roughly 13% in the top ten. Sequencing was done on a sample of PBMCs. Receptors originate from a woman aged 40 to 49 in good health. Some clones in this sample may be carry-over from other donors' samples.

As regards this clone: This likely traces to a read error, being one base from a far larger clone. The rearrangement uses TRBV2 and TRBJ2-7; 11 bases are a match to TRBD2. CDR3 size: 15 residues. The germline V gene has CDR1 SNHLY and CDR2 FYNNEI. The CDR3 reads CVSTPRLAGPYEQYF. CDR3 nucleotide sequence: TGTGTCAGCACCCCCCGACTAGCGGGACCCTACGAGCAGTACTTC. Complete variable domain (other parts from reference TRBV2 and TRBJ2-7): EPEVTQTPSHQVTQMGQEVILRCVPISNHLYFYWYRQILGQKVEFLVSFYNNEISEKSEIFDDQFSVERPDGSNFTLKIRSTKLEDSAMYFCVSTPRLAGPYEQYFGPGTRLTVT.

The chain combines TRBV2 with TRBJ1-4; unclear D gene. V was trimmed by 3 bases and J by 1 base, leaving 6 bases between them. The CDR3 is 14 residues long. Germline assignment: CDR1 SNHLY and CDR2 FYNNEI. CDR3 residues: CASSEDLTNEKLFF. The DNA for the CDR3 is TGTGCCAGCAGTGAGGACTTAACTAATGAAAAACTGTTTTTT.

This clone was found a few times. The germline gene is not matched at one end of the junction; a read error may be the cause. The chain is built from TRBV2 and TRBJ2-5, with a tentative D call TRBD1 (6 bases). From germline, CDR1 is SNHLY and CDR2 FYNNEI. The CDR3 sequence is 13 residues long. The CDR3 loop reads CASREGQQETQYF. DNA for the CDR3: TGTGCCAGCAGAGAAGGACAGCAAGAGACCCAGTACTTC.

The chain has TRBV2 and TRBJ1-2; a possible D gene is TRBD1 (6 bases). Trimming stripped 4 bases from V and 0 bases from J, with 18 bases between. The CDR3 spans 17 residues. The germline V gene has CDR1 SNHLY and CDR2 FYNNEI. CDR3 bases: TGTGCCAGCAGTGGTGAGGATCTACAGGGCGCTAACTATGGCTACACCTTC. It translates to CASSGEDLQGANYGYTF.

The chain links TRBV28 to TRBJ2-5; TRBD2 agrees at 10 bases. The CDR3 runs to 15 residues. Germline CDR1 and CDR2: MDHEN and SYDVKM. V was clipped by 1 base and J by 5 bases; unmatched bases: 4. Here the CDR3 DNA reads TGTGCCAGCAGTTTATCAGCGGGAGGGTGGGAGACCCAGTACTTC. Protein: CASSLSAGGWETQYF.

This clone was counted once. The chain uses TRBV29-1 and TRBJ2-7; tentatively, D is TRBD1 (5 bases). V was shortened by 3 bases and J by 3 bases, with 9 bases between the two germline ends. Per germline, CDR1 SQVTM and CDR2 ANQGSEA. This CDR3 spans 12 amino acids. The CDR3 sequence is CSVDGQGYEQYF. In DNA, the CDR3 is TGCAGCGTTGATGGTCAGGGCTACGAGCAGTACTTC.

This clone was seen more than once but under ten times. The CDR3 DNA reads TGTGCCAGCAGCTTACAATTGAACACTGAAGCTTTCTTT. Translation: CASSLQLNTEAFF. This sequence joins TRBV7-9 and TRBJ1-1; D unresolved. The CDR3 has 13 residues. V lost 2 bases to trimming and J lost 0 bases, with 4 bases between them. The V gene's germline CDR1 is SEHNR and CDR2 FQNEAQ (reference sequence). Full variable domain (outside the CDR3, taken from reference TRBV7-9 and TRBJ1-1): DTGVSQNPRHKITKRGQNVTFRCDPISEHNRLYWYRQTLGQGPEFLTYFQNEAQLEKSRLLSDRFSAERPKGSFSTLEIQRTEQGDSAMYLCASSLQLNTEAFFGQGTRLTVV.

The CDR3 loop reads CAWSLLDGATQYF. As DNA, the CDR3 is TGTGCCTGGAGTCTACTAGACGGGGCGACCCAGTACTTC. The chain carries TRBV30 and TRBJ2-5; D may be TRBD1 or TRBD2 (5 bases each). V lost 2 bases to trimming and J lost 7 bases, with 14 bases between them. Germline V CDR1 and CDR2: GTSNPN, SVGIG (reference sequence). This CDR3 is built from 13 residues.

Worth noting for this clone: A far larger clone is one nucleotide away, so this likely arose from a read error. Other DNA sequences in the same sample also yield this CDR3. The CDR3 DNA is TGCGCCAGCGGGAGGGGACAGGGTAGCAATCAGCCCCAGCATTTT. This sequence encodes CASGRGQGSNQPQHF. V usage is TRBV6-1 and J usage is TRBJ1-5; 9 bases map to TRBD1. The CDR3 loop spans 15 amino acids. Germline CDR1 reads MNHNS; CDR2 reads SASEGT.

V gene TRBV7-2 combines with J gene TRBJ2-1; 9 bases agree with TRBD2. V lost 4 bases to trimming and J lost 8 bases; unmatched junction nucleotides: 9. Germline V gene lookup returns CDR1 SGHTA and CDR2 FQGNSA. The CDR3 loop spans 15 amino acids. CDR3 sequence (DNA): TGTGCCAGCAGCTCGACCGGGACTAGCATATATGAGCAGTTCTTC. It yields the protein CASSSTGTSIYEQFF. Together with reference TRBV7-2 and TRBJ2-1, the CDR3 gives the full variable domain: GAGVSQSPSNKVTEKGKDVELRCDPISGHTALYWYRQSLGQGLEFLIYFQGNSAPDKSGLPSDRFSAERTGGSVSTLTIQRTQQEDSAVYLCASSSTGTSIYEQFFGPGTRLTVL.

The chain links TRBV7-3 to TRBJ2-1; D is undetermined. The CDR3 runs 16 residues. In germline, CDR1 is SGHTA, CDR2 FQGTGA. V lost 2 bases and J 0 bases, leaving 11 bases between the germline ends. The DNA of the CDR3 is TGTGCCAGCAGCTTACATGGGCGGAGCTCCTACAATGAGCAGTTCTTC. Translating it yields CASSLHGRSSYNEQFF.

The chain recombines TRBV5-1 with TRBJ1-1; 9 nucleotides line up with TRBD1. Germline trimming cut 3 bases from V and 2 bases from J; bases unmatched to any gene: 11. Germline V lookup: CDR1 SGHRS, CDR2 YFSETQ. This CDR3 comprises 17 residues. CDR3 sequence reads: CASSWQTGTGTNTEAFF. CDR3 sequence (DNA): TGCGCCAGCAGCTGGCAAACCGGGACAGGGACAAACACTGAAGCTTTCTTT.

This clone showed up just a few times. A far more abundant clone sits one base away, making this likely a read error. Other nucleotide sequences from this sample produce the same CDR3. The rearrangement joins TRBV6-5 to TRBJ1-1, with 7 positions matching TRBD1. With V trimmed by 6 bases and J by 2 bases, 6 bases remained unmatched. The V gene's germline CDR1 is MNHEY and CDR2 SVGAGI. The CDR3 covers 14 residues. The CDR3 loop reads CASRSGQANTEAFF. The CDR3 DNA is TGTGCCAGCAGATCCGGACAGGCTAACACTGAAGCTTTCTTT.

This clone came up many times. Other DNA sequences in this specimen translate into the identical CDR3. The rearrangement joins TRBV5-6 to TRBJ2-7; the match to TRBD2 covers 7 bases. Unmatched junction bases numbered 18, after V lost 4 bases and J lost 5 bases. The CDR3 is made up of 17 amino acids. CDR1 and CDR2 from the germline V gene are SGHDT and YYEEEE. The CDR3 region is CASSAWQLREPEDEQYF. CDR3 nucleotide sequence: TGTGCCAGCAGCGCCTGGCAATTGCGGGAGCCGGAGGACGAGCAGTACTTC.

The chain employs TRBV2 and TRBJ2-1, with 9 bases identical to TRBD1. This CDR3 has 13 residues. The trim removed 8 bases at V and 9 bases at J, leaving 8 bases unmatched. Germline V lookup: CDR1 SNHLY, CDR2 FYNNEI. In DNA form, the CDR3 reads TGTGCCAGCGGTCGACAGGGGGTTACTGAGCAGTTCTTC. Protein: CASGRQGVTEQFF.

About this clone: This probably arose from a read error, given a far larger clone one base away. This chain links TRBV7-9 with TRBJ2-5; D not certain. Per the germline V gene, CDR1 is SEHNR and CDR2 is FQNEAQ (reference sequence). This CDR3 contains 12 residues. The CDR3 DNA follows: TGTACCAGCAGCTTATGGGTAGAGACCCAGTACTTC. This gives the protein CTSSLWVETQYF.